This TCR beta chain was found in a study of CD8 T cells in Susac syndrome. Reverse transcription used roughly 0.5 to 1 ug RNA and random hexamers. Multiplex PCR with immunoSEQ amplified the TCR beta CDR3 across 54 Vbeta and 13 Jbeta. TCRdb passed the immunoSEQ multiplex PCR reads through MiXCR, listing each CDR3 protein once. The sample records about 120,000 distinct CDR3 sequences, around 94% being singletons. V was pared by 5 bases and J by 5 bases, with 19 bases between. CDR1 is SEHNR, CDR2 FQNEAQ, per germline (reference sequence). The CDR3 length is 15 residues. Sequencing of TCR beta drew on CD8+ and CD4+ T cells from blood. The patients with Susac syndrome satisfied recently defined diagnostic criteria for either definite or probable disease. Negative isolation yielded the CD8+ and CD4+ T cells, while FACS enriched the TEMRA cells.

This chain joins TRBV7-9 and TRBJ2-7, with a weak D call TRBD1 (6 bases). The TCR comes from a human donor with Susac syndrome. Sequenced: CD8+ T cells from PBMCs. The CDR3 bases are TGTGCCAGCAGCACCCCACAGGGATCCCTTGACGAGCAGTACTTC. The encoded protein is CASSTPQGSLDEQYF.